This TCR beta chain was identified during a study of cytomegalovirus exposure and HLA in healthy donors. As regards this clone: The antigen is unknown.

V lost 3 bases and J 0 bases, leaving 15 bases between the germline ends. The germline V gene has CDR1 SGHTA and CDR2 FQGNSA. The CDR3 is made up of 17 amino acids. It was with 60 Vbeta and 13 Jbeta primers that the PCR ran. The table came from immunoSEQ multiplex PCR; TCRdb's copy has only in-frame clones and leaves some out. The sample yields 130,000 or so clones, around three quarters seen once. Whole-study results and caveats: A few CMV-associated chains proved CMV antigen-specific in vitro.

J is TRBJ1-5 and V is TRBV7-2; possible D gene TRBD1, 6 bases. The sequencing input was PBMCs. This TCR came from a middle-aged woman in good health and CMV-seronegative. The CDR3 loop reads CASSFTGTRYSNQPQHF. DNA for the CDR3: TGTGCCAGCAGCTTCACAGGGACCCGATATAGCAATCAGCCCCAGCATTTT.